This T cell receptor (beta chain) was observed in a study of sequential checkpoint blockade in melanoma (dated by TCRdb to about 2019). At the level of the whole study: Patients were assigned by 1:1 randomization to either first-line nivolumab followed by ipilimumab (arm A) or ipilimumab followed by nivolumab (arm B). Maintenance nivolumab was given following each of the two trial sequences.

The treatment or condition label for this specimen denotes: randomized to nivolumab then ipilimumab (arm A) or the reverse (arm B). None of the patients in the trial had previously been given DNA-damaging chemotherapy. Thawed PBMCs were sorted on a FACS Aria II flow cytometer to isolate live CD3+CD8+ cells negative for CD19 and CD56. CheckMate 064, a randomized, open-label phase II trial of sequential checkpoint blockade, was the source of the samples, all of which came from patients with melanoma. Peripheral blood mononuclear cells were collected by leukapheresis, purified using Ficoll-Paque, and frozen in human serum containing roughly 9.4% DMSO. Right after sorting, the blood CD3+CD8+ cells were verified to be >95% pure, and DNA extraction followed. The germline V gene provides CDR1 SGHDT and CDR2 YYEEEE. V is pared back by 4 bases and J by 0 bases, with 23 bases lying between the germline termini. Including the terminal cysteine and phenylalanine, the CDR3 comprises 18 residues. The CDR3 DNA has 54 bases and is translated from base 1.

The research as a whole found: Validation of the response-prediction model combining TCR metrics and mutation burden is needed in larger, independent patient cohorts.

The immunoSEQ Assay was used to immunosequence TCRbeta CDR3 regions from genomic DNA. Before high-throughput sequencing, the genomic DNA was amplified using bias-controlled multiplex PCR. In the original analysis: To quantify the absolute abundance of each unique TCRbeta CDR3 region, the sequences were collapsed and filtered. Clonality, defined as 1 minus Pielou's evenness, was calculated using only productive rearrangements. A previously published method was used to identify clones with significantly greater frequencies in on-treatment samples than in baseline samples. TCRdb carries this immuneACCESS record with in-frame sequences only. Its versions omit some clonotypes, under half of them owing to an unresolved V gene in the studies checked, with the rest unexplained. V, J and clone size reflect that table, while D and trimming were determined from the DNA. This sample holds some 40,000 clones; roughly 84% were observed only once. The ten biggest clones cover over 10% of the sample.

A note on this clone: The antigen it recognizes is unknown. One base away there is no much larger clone; base qualities are not given.

The chain couples TRBV5-6 to TRBJ2-7; TRBD1 is perhaps the D gene, given 6 matching bases. This TCR derives from a human donor with melanoma. The sequenced sample was CD8+ T cells sorted from blood (inferred from file names), obtained from a patient given nivolumab and ipilimumab in sequence. The DNA sequence reads TGTGCCAGCAGCCAAGAACAGGGAACTCAACAAACCTCCTACGAGCAGTACTTC. It translates as CASSQEQGTQQTSYEQYF.